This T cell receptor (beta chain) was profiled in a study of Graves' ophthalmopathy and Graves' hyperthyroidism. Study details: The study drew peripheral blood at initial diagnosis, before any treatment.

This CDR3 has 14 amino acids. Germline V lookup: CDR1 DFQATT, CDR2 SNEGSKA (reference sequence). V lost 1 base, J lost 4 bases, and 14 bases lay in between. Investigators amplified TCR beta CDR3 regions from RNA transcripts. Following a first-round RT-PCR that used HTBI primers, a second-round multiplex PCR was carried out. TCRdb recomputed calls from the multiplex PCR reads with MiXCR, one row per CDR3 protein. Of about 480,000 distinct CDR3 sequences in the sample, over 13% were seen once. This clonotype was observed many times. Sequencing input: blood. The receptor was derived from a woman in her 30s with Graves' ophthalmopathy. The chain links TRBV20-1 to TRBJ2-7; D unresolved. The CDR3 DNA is TGCAGTGCTAGAGTGACGGGCGGTCTATACGAGCAGTACTTC. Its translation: CSARVTGGLYEQYF.